This TCR beta chain was documented in a study of T-cell reconstitution after alpha-beta-depleted transplantation in children (dated by TCRdb to about 2016). In the study overall: Using TCR repertoire profiling, the study quantitatively followed how T-cell immune reconstitution unfolded in children after TCRalphabeta/CD19-depleted allogeneic hematopoietic cell transplantation. The study at large found these results: The apparently early alphabetaT-cell count recovery about two months after transplant was reportedly dependent on only several hundred rapidly expanded clones derived from non-depleted graft cells. In some patients, the high TCRbeta diversity seen at day 60 was put down to recipient T cells and intrathymic progenitors that had survived conditioning. Over the following months the frequencies of hyperexpanded clones went down, and after one year T-cell counts and TCRbeta diversity were mostly credited to newly produced T cells.

Library prep was done by PCR. The instrument was an Illumina HiSeq 2500. To normalize quantification of the TCRbeta repertoire, the TCR libraries were built with molecular barcoding that relied on unique molecular identifiers. TCRdb cleaned the public reads at Q25 with fastp, built clones with MiXCR and kept in-frame beta chains. Rows with a matching CDR3 protein are joined into one entry that keeps the most common DNA and genes. The sample records about 170,000 distinct CDR3 sequences, 11% of which are singletons. The ten top clones hold roughly 13% of the sample. A note on this clonotype: This receptor's antigen is unknown. Base quality data are lacking; no much larger clone is found one base away.

Via the germline V gene (reference sequence), CDR1 is SSHAT and CDR2 FNYEAQ. Relative to germline, V is 5 bases shorter and J is 2 bases shorter, with 10 bases between their ends. CDR3 length: 13 amino acids, cysteine to phenylalanine. Of all the DNA, just the CDR3 is kept, 39 bases in frame from base 1. What the treatment or condition label conveys for this sample: allogeneic hematopoietic cell transplantation with graft depleted of TCRalphabeta T cells and CD19 B cells. The transplant recipients were children given TCRalphabeta/CD19-depleted allogeneic hematopoietic cell grafts. Specimen: PBMCs, collected before TCRalphabeta/CD19-depleted stem cell transplant. This receptor chain uses TRBV7-7 and TRBJ2-7; possibly the D gene is TRBD2, per 6 matching bases. This clonotype originated in a boy between 2 and 10 years old with acute myeloid leukemia, due to receive a stem cell transplant. Here is the DNA: TGTGCCAGCAGCCCGGCGGGAACCTACGAGCAGTACTTC. Its protein product is CASSPAGTYEQYF.